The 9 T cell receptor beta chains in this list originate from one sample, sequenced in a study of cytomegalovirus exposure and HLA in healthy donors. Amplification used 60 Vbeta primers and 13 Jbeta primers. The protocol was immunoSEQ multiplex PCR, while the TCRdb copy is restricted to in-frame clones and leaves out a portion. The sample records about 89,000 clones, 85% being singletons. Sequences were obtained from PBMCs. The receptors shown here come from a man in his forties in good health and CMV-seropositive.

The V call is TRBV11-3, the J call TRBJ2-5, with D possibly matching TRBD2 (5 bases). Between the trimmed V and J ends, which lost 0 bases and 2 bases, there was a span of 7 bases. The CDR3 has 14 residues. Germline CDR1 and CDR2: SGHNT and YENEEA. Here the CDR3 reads CASSLEGVQETQYF. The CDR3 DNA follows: TGTGCCAGCAGCTTAGAGGGAGTACAAGAGACCCAGTACTTC.

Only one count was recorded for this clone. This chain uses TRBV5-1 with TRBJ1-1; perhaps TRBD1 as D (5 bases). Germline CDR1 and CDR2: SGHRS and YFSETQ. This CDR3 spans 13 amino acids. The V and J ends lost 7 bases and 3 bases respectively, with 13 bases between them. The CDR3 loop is CASGGTFDTEAFF. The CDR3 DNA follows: TGCGCCAGCGGAGGGACCTTCGACACTGAAGCTTTCTTT. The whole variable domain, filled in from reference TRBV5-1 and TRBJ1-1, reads KAGVTQTPRYLIKTRGQQVTLSCSPISGHRSVSWYQQTPGQGLQFLFEYFSETQRNKGNFPGRFSGRQFSNSRSEMNVSTLELGDSALYLCASGGTFDTEAFFGQGTRLTVV.

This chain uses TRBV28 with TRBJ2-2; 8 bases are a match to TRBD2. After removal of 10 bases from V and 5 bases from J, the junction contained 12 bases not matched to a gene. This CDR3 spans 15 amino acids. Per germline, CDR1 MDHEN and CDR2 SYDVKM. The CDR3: CATEFGAGATGELFF. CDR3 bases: TGTGCCACCGAATTTGGAGCGGGAGCGACCGGGGAGCTGTTTTTT.

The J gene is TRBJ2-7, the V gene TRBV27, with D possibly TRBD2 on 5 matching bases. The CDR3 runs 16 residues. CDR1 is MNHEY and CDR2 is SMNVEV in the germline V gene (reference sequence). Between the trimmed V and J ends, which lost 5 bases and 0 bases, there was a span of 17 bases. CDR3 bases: TGTGCCAGCAGTCAACAAAAGACTGGGAGCTCCTACGAGCAGTACTTC. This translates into CASSQQKTGSSYEQYF.

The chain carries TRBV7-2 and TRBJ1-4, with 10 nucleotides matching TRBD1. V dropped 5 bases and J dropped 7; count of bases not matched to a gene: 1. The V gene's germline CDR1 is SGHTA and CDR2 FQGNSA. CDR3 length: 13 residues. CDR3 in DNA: TGTGCCAGCAGCAGGGACAGGGGTGAAAAACTGTTTTTT. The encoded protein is CASSRDRGEKLFF.

DNA of the CDR3: TGTGCCAGCAGCCCCGGGGGGTTCCGGGGCACCGGGGAGCTGTTTTTT. As protein: CASSPGGFRGTGELFF. The chain uses TRBV7-3 and TRBJ2-2; 7 nucleotides agree with TRBD2. Per germline, CDR1 SGHTA and CDR2 FQGTGA. Trimming at V came to 5 bases and at J to 4 bases, leaving 10 bases not matched to a gene. The CDR3 covers 16 residues. The complete variable domain, with remaining parts taken from reference TRBV7-3 and TRBJ2-2, reads GAGVSQTPSNKVTEKGKYVELRCDPISGHTALYWYRQSLGQGPEFLIYFQGTGAADDSGLPNDRFFAVRPEGSVSTLKIQRTERGDSAVYLCASSPGGFRGTGELFFGEGSRLTVL.

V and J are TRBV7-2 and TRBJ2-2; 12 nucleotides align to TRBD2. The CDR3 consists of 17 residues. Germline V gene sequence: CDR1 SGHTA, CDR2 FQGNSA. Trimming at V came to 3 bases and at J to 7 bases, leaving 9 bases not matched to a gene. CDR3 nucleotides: TGTGCCAGCAGCTTGGGGCTAGCGGGAGGGCCTGACGGGGAGCTGTTTTTT. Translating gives CASSLGLAGGPDGELFF.

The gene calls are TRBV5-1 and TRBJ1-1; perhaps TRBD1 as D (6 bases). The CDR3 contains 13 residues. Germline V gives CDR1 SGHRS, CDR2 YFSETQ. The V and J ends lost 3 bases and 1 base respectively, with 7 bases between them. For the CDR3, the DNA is TGCGCCAGCAGCTGGGACACGAACACTGAAGCTTTCTTT. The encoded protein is CASSWDTNTEAFF.

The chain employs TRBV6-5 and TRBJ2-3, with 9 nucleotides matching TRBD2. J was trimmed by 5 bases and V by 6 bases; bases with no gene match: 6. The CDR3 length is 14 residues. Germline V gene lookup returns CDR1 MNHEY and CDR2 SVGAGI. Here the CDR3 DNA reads TGTGCCAGCAGGCCGGATAGCGGGGGAGATACGCAGTATTTT. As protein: CASRPDSGGDTQYF.